The clone carrying this TCR beta chain was counted many times. The entry originates in a study of T-cell reconstitution after alpha-beta-depleted transplantation in children. V dropped 10 bases and J dropped 0 bases, with 7 bases sitting between them. CDR1 is ENHRY, CDR2 SYGVKD, per germline. The CDR3 consists of 13 residues. Unique molecular identifiers were used to barcode this TCRbeta library. TCRdb recomputed calls from the PCR reads with MiXCR, one row per CDR3 protein. The table includes under 25,000 distinct CDR3 sequences, roughly 13% detected once. The TCR sequence derives from a female patient aged 2 to 10 who had a stem cell transplant for congenital amegakaryocytic thrombocytopenia, so the T cells may come from the graft donor. This rearrangement joins TRBV10-3 to TRBJ2-6; D unclear. The sample was PBMCs, mostly from graft donor cells, taken 60 days after TCRalphabeta/CD19-depleted stem cell transplant. The CDR3 DNA reads TGTGCCACCCAAGGCTCTGGGGCCAACGTCCTGACTTTC. This gives the protein CATQGSGANVLTF.